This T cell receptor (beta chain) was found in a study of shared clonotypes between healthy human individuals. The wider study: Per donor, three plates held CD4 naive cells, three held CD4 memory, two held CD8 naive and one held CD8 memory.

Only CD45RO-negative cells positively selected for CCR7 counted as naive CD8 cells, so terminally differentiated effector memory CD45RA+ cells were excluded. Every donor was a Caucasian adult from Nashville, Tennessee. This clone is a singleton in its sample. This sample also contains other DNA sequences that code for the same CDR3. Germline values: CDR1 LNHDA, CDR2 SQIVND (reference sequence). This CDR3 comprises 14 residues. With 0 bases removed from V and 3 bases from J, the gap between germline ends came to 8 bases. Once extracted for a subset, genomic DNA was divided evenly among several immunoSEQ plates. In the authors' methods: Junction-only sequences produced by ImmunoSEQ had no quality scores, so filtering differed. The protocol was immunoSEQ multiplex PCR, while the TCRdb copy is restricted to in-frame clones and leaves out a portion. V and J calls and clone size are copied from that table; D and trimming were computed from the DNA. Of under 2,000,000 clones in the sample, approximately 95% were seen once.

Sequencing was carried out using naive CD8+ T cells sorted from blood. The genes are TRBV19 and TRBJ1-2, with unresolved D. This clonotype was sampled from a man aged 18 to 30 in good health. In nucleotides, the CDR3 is TGTGCCAGTAGTATAGATTTAGAGGACTATGGCTACACCTTC. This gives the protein CASSIDLEDYGYTF. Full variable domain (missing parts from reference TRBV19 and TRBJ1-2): DGGITQSPKYLFRKEGQNVTLSCEQNLNHDAMYWYRQDPGQGLRLIYYSQIVNDFQKGDIAEGYSVSREKKESFPLTVTSAQKNPTAFYLCASSIDLEDYGYTFGSGTRLTVV.